This entry describes one T cell receptor (beta chain). CDR1 SGHDN and CDR2 FVKESK come from the germline V gene. V was shortened by 1 base and J by 2 bases, with 10 bases between the two germline ends. The CDR3 covers 15 residues. This sample is part of a study of control samples from healthy donors and cancer patients. Here immunoSEQ multiplex PCR was the method, and the copy in TCRdb shows in-frame clones only, minus some. The repertoire holds 120,000 or so clones, with 80% to 95% as singletons. This sequence originates from a man older than 75 with head and neck cancer. The sequencing input was PBMCs. The chain recombines TRBV14 with TRBJ2-3; D call uncertain. The CDR3 DNA sequence: TGTGCCAGCAGCCAAGGGACCTCCTTCACAGATACGCAGTATTTT. Translating it yields CASSQGTSFTDTQYF.